This TCR beta chain was sequenced in a study of cytomegalovirus exposure and HLA in healthy donors (dated 2017 in TCRdb). As for the study more broadly: According to an earlier analysis of several hundred of the donors, about 179 million T cells yielded 120 million or so unique TCR beta sequences and 250 to 350 Gb of sequence data. Donor age, sex, ethnicity and CMV serostatus were compiled alongside the repertoire data. The study aimed to test whether cataloging public T cell receptors could reveal signatures of past pathogen exposure. In an earlier analysis of 550 to 700 of the donors, high-throughput TCR beta sequencing was used to judge whether each TCR beta V gene segment behaved as functional or pseudogenic. Roughly 5 DR-DQ haplotypes were handled as single units for association and clustering, since linkage in the cohort was strong. All discovery cohort repertoires had been generated using a single sequencing platform. On average, around 200,000 unique TCR beta nucleotide sequences were sequenced per donor among a few hundred genotyped donors of the cohort, with about 19% of those sequences being non-productive. An early release that covered 640 HLA-typed donors contained around 300 gigabases of sequencing data and about 84 million unique TCR sequences. To predict cytomegalovirus infection status, the study brought together high-throughput TCR immunosequencing, statistical association of individual TCRs with disease status, and machine learning. In a later analysis, previously published TCR beta repertoires from several hundred donors were re-analyzed and high-resolution HLA genotyping was added so that TCR occurrence patterns could be studied. The number of donors typed differed by locus, with about 629-640 for A, B, C, DRB1 and DQB1, over 500 for DQA1, approximately 580 for DPA1, and some 440 for DPB1. Among the roughly 400 genotyped donors, around 79% belonged to the genetic ancestry cluster associated with self-reported Caucasian donors. Class I and class II HLA loci were covered by the typing at four-digit resolution. Rather than using new phenotypic data, the later analysis identified candidate immune exposures from TCR beta sequences and from how often those sequences occurred across donors. Along with the approximately 650-subject first cohort, a separate validation cohort of about 110 different subjects was used. The study used immunosequencing to profile the T cell repertoires of 666 subjects and linked those repertoires to cytomegalovirus serostatus. A later genetic analysis used genome-wide SNP genotypes for about 65% of the roughly 670 donors, treating that subset as a discovery cohort. What the authors observed across the whole study: In this cohort, only TCR beta chains were sequenced, and detectable features were limited by the absence of alpha or paired-chain data. Roughly uniform sequencing depth across donors was assumed in presence/absence analyses, although this assumption may not hold. The study listed 150 to 200 TCR beta chains as associated with cytomegalovirus. In a later analysis, the rate of TCR association differed among HLA loci, with DRB1 alleles having the most associated TCRs and HLA-C alleles having the fewest. A further reported finding was that TCR beta sequences accurately predicted the HLA-A and HLA-B alleles for most subjects in the first cohort. Linkage disequilibrium might explain the correlated functional status among segregating V segments, but an unknown experimental factor could not be ruled out. A cluster of highly shared sequence variants was judged likely to represent a technical artifact of the sequencing pipeline. Compared with equally common non-associated chains, HLA-associated TCR beta chains in a later analysis were more clonally expanded and had lower generation probabilities. Compared with the approximately 600-donor mean, donors in an Asian-associated ancestry cluster had fewer N-insertions in productive TCRs, according to a later genetic analysis. Because the 87-base-pair reads could not distinguish some IMGT-functional V segments, including TRBV6-2 and TRBV6-3, those segments were excluded. Because counts were too low, 15 to 20 rarely observed V segments, including chromosome 9 orphons, were left out of the earlier analysis of several hundred of the donors. In both the original and validation cohorts, the classifier was reported to diagnose cytomegalovirus status with high specificity and sensitivity. In vitro tests confirmed that three of the cytomegalovirus-associated TCR beta chains recognize cytomegalovirus antigens. The only immune exposure information available for the cohort was CMV serostatus. In a later analysis, several top co-occurrence clusters were reported to appear linked to parvovirus B19, influenza, CMV and Epstein-Barr virus. A later analysis associated 16,951 TCR beta sequences with specific HLA alleles at a false discovery rate of 0.05. An earlier analysis of around 600 of the donors showed that most TCR beta V segments appeared in productive rearrangements either about 87% or about 30% of the time, which broadly matched IMGT annotations. Strong co-occurrence of HLA alleles, especially DR and DQ, made assigning TCR associations to individual alleles difficult. In a later genetic analysis, a missense DCLRE1C variant was associated with V-gene and J-gene trimming of TCR beta chains, and the association was replicated in an independent cohort. Most TCR sequences were seen in very few donors, while some public TCRs were found in many individuals. Because HLA typing was missing for some donors at each locus, association tests included only the typed subset. According to the authors, the approach could potentially be generalized to other disease states and immunological phenotypes. Most CMV-associated TCR beta chains appeared to be HLA-restricted in a later analysis, and the HLA associations seemed to be driven largely by CMV exposure.

The cohort was made up of roughly 670 healthy bone marrow donors. All cohort members were sampled while nominally healthy, although unrecorded immune exposures were likely present. The donor was CMV seronegative and belonged to the group of 350 or so seronegative cohort members. A peripheral blood sample was collected from each donor, and TCR beta sequencing was performed on peripheral blood mononuclear cells. Genomic DNA was extracted from the blood cell samples with the Qiagen DNeasy Blood Extraction Kit. With regard to this clone: This receptor's antigen is unknown.

To prepare the library, the immunoSEQ multiplex PCR assay was applied. A mixture of 60 forward primers for TCR Vbeta segments and 13 reverse primers for TCR Jbeta segments was used in the multiplex PCR. The CDR3 region of rearranged TCR beta genes was amplified from genomic DNA by a multiplex PCR assay. The Illumina HiSeq System was used to sequence the amplified TCR beta libraries as 87-base-pair reads. In the paper's pipeline: A later analysis tallied tens of millions of unique TCR beta chains across the 600 to 700 repertoires, and some 10 million of those chains were shared by two or more donors. A nearest-neighbor algorithm error-corrected the raw reads and collapsed the reads into unique sequences, merging closely related sequences to remove PCR and sequencing errors. Alignment of CDR3 sequences to IMGT reference sequences was used to assign V, D and J gene segments. For a sequence to be retained, at least a six-nucleotide match to both a V gene segment and a J gene segment was required. A rearrangement was called productive if the CDR3 had no stop codons and remained in frame with V and J, and every other rearrangement was called non-productive. CDR3 was defined according to IMGT convention as the region running from the second conserved V-encoded cysteine to the conserved J-encoded phenylalanine. In an earlier analysis of roughly 610 of the donors, sequences lacking an unambiguous match to a single V gene segment were excluded. In an earlier analysis of around 600 of the donors, V segments were called functional above 56.7% productive rearrangements and were called segregating when the between-donor standard deviation exceeded 5%. To diagnose cytomegalovirus status from the catalog of TCR beta chain sequences, a statistical classification framework was built. A later analysis assigned V and J genes by comparing TCR nucleotide sequences with IMGT/GENE-DB human TR gene sequences. Using the TCRdist pipeline, a later analysis assigned CDR3 sequences along with most-parsimonious VDJ recombination scenarios. A later analysis defined each TCR beta chain by its CDR3 amino acid sequence plus V-gene family, and excluded reads lacking a unique V-gene family. To address suspected cross-contamination and a sequencing artifact, a later analysis removed 592 highly shared, low-generation-probability nucleotide sequences. For each public chain, a later analysis derived a clonal expansion index from normalized ranks of inferred template counts within each repertoire. In a later analysis, generation probabilities were computed using a VDJ recombination model fitted to out-of-frame rearrangements, and the results were checked against IGoR. Hypergeometric tests were used in a later analysis to score TCR-TCR, TCR-HLA and TCR-CMV co-occurrence, with a repertoire-size bias correction applied to the TCR pairs. A later analysis estimated false discovery rates by permuting HLA or CMV assignments 20 times. In a later analysis, co-occurring TCRs were grouped using DBSCAN, and TCRdist sequence similarity was added for clustering within HLA-allele-positive subsets. Repertoires with fewer than 30,000 or more than 120,000 public chains, plus five repertoires with anomalous nucleotide sharing, were excluded from co-occurrence clustering. TCRdb carries this immuneACCESS record with in-frame sequences only. Its versions omit some clonotypes, under half of them owing to an unresolved V gene in the studies checked, with the rest unexplained. From that table come the V and J calls and clone size; the DNA was used to work out D and trimming. This sample's table contains tens of thousands of clones. The biggest ten clones account for approximately 0.58% of the sample.

In the germline V gene (reference sequence), CDR1 corresponds to SEHNR and CDR2 to FQNEAQ. V is reduced by 6 bases and J by 0 bases, leaving a spacing of 12 bases between them. Reading from cysteine to phenylalanine, the CDR3 counts 14 amino acids. This entry keeps only the CDR3 DNA: 42 bases, framed from base 1. Sequencing was done on a sample of PBMCs. The V and J genes are TRBV7-9 and TRBJ2-7; TRBD1 could be the D gene, as 5 bases match. The TCR was taken from a man aged 45-65 years in good health and CMV-seronegative. The sequenced DNA: TGTGCCAGCAGTGGACACAACCCCTCCTACGAGCAGTACTTC. Protein translation: CASSGHNPSYEQYF.